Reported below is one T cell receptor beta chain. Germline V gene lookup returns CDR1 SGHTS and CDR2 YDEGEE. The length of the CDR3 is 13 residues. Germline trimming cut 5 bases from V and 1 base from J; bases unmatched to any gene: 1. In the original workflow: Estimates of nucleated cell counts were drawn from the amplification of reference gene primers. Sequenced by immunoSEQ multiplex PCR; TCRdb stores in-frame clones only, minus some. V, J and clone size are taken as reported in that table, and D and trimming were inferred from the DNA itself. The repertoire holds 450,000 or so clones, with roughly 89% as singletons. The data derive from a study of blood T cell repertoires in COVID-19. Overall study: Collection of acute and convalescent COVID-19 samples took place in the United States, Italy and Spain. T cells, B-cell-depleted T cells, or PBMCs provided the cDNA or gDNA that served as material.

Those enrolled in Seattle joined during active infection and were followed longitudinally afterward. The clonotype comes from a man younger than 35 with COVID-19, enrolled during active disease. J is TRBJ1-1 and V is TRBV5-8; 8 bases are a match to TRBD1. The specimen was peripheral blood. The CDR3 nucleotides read TGTGCCAGCAGAGACAGGGGGAACACTGAAGCTTTCTTT. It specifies CASRDRGNTEAFF.